The T cell receptor (beta chain) described here comes from a study of cytomegalovirus exposure and HLA in healthy donors. Study-wide points: There were some public TCRs occurring in many donors, but most TCR sequences were rare.

It was with 60 Vbeta and 13 Jbeta primers that the PCR ran. The data were produced by immunoSEQ multiplex PCR, yet TCRdb's version contains in-frame clones alone and is incomplete. The repertoire holds 150,000 to 200,000 clones, 82% seen once, with more than 1.5% in the top ten. V was cut by 1 base and J by 7 bases, with 10 bases left in between. CDR1 and CDR2 (germline): MDHEN, SYDVKM. This CDR3 contains 13 residues. For this clone: The antigen remains unidentified.

The TCR sequence derives from a man aged 35-49 years in good health and CMV-seronegative. The rearrangement uses TRBV28 and TRBJ1-2, with a possible D match to TRBD1 (5 bases). The sequencing sample was made of PBMCs. CDR3 residues: CASSLLQDSGYTF. CDR3 DNA sequence: TGTGCCAGCAGTTTATTGCAAGACAGTGGCTACACCTTC.